Listed below are T cell receptor beta chains from one sample, sequenced in a study of cytomegalovirus exposure and HLA in healthy donors. The table came from immunoSEQ multiplex PCR; TCRdb's copy has only in-frame clones and leaves some out. The table shows roughly 130,000 clones, with approximately 80% occurring only once. Source material: PBMCs. These receptors were collected from a man aged 40-50 years in good health and CMV-seronegative. CDR3s include the opening cysteine and the closing phenylalanine or tryptophan. A D gene is named only where the DNA matches it firmly. The size of a clone is reported for some rows only, either as once, few or many, or as a class for expanded clones.

v_call: TRBV25-1; clone_size: -; j_call: TRBJ2-2; d_call: -; cdr3_length: 13; cdr3_aa: CASRAGVTGELFF; cdr3_nt: TGTGCCAGCAGGGCAGGGGTGACCGGGGAGCTGTTTTTT
v_call: TRBV7-8; clone_size: -; j_call: TRBJ1-1; d_call: -; cdr3_length: 14; cdr3_aa: CASSTRVTNTEAFF; cdr3_nt: TGTGCCAGCAGTACCCGGGTAACGAACACTGAAGCTTTCTTT
v_call: TRBV5-4; clone_size: -; j_call: TRBJ1-6; d_call: -; cdr3_length: 15; cdr3_aa: CASSPSRSSNSPLHF; cdr3_nt: TGTGCCAGCAGCCCAAGCAGGTCCTCCAATTCACCCCTCCACTTT
v_call: TRBV5-6; clone_size: once; j_call: TRBJ1-1; d_call: -; cdr3_length: 14; cdr3_aa: CASSFAGQYTEAFF; cdr3_nt: TGTGCCAGCAGCTTCGCGGGGCAGTACACTGAAGCTTTCTTT
v_call: TRBV11-2; clone_size: -; j_call: TRBJ2-1; d_call: TRBD2; cdr3_length: 17; cdr3_aa: CASSLDWSGSRDDEQFF; cdr3_nt: TGTGCCAGCAGCTTAGATTGGAGCGGGAGTAGGGATGATGAGCAGTTCTTC
v_call: TRBV6-5; clone_size: -; j_call: TRBJ2-7; d_call: -; cdr3_length: 15; cdr3_aa: CASSYPGASVHEQYF; cdr3_nt: TGTGCCAGCAGTTACCCCGGAGCCAGTGTACACGAGCAGTACTTC
v_call: TRBV7-9; clone_size: -; j_call: TRBJ1-2; d_call: -; cdr3_length: 12; cdr3_aa: CASSLDRYGYTF; cdr3_nt: TGTGCCAGCAGCTTAGACAGATATGGCTACACCTTC
v_call: TRBV28; clone_size: -; j_call: TRBJ1-2; d_call: -; cdr3_length: 11; cdr3_aa: CASSWAYGYTF; cdr3_nt: TGTGCCAGCAGTTGGGCCTATGGCTACACCTTC
v_call: TRBV28; clone_size: -; j_call: TRBJ2-1; d_call: -; cdr3_length: 14; cdr3_aa: CASSPGGSYNEQFF; cdr3_nt: TGTGCCAGCAGTCCCGGGGGCTCCTACAATGAGCAGTTCTTC
v_call: TRBV6-5; clone_size: once; j_call: TRBJ2-5; d_call: TRBD2; cdr3_length: 16; cdr3_aa: CASSYSGAVSGETQYF; cdr3_nt: TGTGCCAGCAGTTACTCGGGAGCGGTTAGCGGGGAGACCCAGTACTTC
v_call: TRBV11-3; clone_size: -; j_call: TRBJ2-1; d_call: TRBD2; cdr3_length: 16; cdr3_aa: CASSLSGTSGYNEQFF; cdr3_nt: TGTGCCAGCAGCTTATCCGGGACTAGCGGATACAATGAGCAGTTCTTC
v_call: TRBV6-5; clone_size: few; j_call: TRBJ2-2; d_call: -; cdr3_length: 15; cdr3_aa: CASSHGEQNTGELFF; cdr3_nt: TGTGCCAGCTCTCATGGTGAACAGAACACCGGGGAGCTGTTTTTT
v_call: TRBV2; clone_size: -; j_call: TRBJ2-3; d_call: TRBD1; cdr3_length: 17; cdr3_aa: CASRATPGQGSTDTQYF; cdr3_nt: TGTGCCAGCAGAGCCACCCCGGGACAGGGGAGCACAGATACGCAGTATTTT
v_call: TRBV15; clone_size: -; j_call: TRBJ2-5; d_call: TRBD1; cdr3_length: 15; cdr3_aa: CATSRGQGETETQYF; cdr3_nt: TGTGCCACCAGCAGAGGACAGGGGGAAACGGAGACCCAGTACTTC
v_call: TRBV6-5; clone_size: once; j_call: TRBJ2-7; d_call: -; cdr3_length: 14; cdr3_aa: CASSSRDTTYEQYF; cdr3_nt: TGTGCCAGCAGTTCCCGGGACACTACCTACGAGCAGTACTTC
v_call: TRBV28; clone_size: -; j_call: TRBJ2-3; d_call: TRBD2; cdr3_length: 17; cdr3_aa: CASSLSRAGGFTDTQYF; cdr3_nt: TGTGCCAGCAGTTTATCCCGGGCGGGAGGCTTCACAGATACGCAGTATTTT
v_call: TRBV18; clone_size: -; j_call: TRBJ1-2; d_call: -; cdr3_length: 17; cdr3_aa: CASSPSTGYLTNYGYTF; cdr3_nt: TGTGCCAGCTCACCCTCCACAGGGTACCTTACTAACTATGGCTACACCTTC
v_call: TRBV5-4; clone_size: few; j_call: TRBJ2-3; d_call: TRBD2; cdr3_length: 16; cdr3_aa: CASSLGLAGGSDTQYF; cdr3_nt: TGTGCCAGCAGCCTAGGACTAGCGGGAGGGTCAGATACGCAGTATTTT
v_call: TRBV7-8; clone_size: -; j_call: TRBJ2-3; d_call: -; cdr3_length: 16; cdr3_aa: CASSLRSGPGTDTQYF; cdr3_nt: TGTGCCAGCAGCTTAAGGAGCGGGCCGGGCACAGATACGCAGTATTTT
v_call: TRBV28; clone_size: -; j_call: TRBJ2-7; d_call: TRBD2; cdr3_length: 16; cdr3_aa: CASSGTSGGHPYEQYF; cdr3_nt: TGTGCCAGCAGTGGGACTAGCGGAGGCCACCCCTACGAGCAGTACTTC
v_call: TRBV11-2; clone_size: -; j_call: TRBJ2-7; d_call: TRBD1; cdr3_length: 16; cdr3_aa: CASSLAGTGPEALQYF; cdr3_nt: TGTGCCAGCAGCTTAGCTGGGACAGGCCCCGAGGCGTTGCAGTACTTC
v_call: TRBV2; clone_size: -; j_call: TRBJ2-7; d_call: TRBD2; cdr3_length: 16; cdr3_aa: CASRRLAGGSSHEQYF; cdr3_nt: TGTGCCAGTAGAAGACTAGCGGGAGGTTCTTCCCACGAGCAGTACTTC
v_call: TRBV2; clone_size: -; j_call: TRBJ1-1; d_call: -; cdr3_length: 12; cdr3_aa: CASSERESEAFF; cdr3_nt: TGTGCCAGCAGTGAGAGGGAATCTGAAGCTTTCTTT
v_call: TRBV5-1; clone_size: -; j_call: TRBJ2-5; d_call: -; cdr3_length: 13; cdr3_aa: CASSGQPQETQYF; cdr3_nt: TGCGCCAGCAGCGGACAGCCTCAAGAGACCCAGTACTTC